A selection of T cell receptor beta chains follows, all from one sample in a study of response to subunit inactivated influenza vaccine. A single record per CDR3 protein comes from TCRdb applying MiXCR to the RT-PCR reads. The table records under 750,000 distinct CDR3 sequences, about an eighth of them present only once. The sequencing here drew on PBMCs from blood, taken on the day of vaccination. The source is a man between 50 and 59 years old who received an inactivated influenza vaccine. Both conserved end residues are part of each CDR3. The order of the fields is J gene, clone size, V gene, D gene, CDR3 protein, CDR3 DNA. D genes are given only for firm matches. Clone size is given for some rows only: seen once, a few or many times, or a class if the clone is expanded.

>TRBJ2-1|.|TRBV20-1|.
CSARGLASHNEQFF
TGCAGTGCTAGAGGTCTAGCATCCCACAATGAGCAGTTCTTC
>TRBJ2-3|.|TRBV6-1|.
CASGAPGRTSSDTHYF
TGTGCCAGCGGGGCTCCGGGACGGACATCTTCAGATACGCACTATTTT
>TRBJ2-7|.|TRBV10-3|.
CAIKGTGSSYEQYF
TGTGCCATCAAGGGTACCGGGAGCTCCTACGAGCAGTACTTC
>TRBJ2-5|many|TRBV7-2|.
CASSRFMTVQETQYF
TGTGCCAGCAGCCGCTTTATGACGGTCCAAGAGACCCAGTACTTC
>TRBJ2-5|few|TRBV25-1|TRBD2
CASSEYTGGWGETQYF
TGTGCCAGCAGTGAATATACGGGAGGATGGGGAGAGACCCAGTACTTC
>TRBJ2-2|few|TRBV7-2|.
CASRRRGGVDTGELFF
TGTGCCAGCAGACGCCGGGGCGGGGTTGACACCGGGGAGCTGTTTTTT
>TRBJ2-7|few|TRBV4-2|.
CASSQDVTGRTYEQYF
TGTGCCAGCAGCCAAGACGTCACAGGGAGAACCTACGAGCAGTACTTC
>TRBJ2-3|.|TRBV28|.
CASSNNPRDFKYF
TGTGCCAGCAGTAATAATCCAAGGGACTTCAAGTATTTT
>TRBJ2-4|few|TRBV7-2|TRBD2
CASSYKGLAEGIQYF
TGTGCCAGCAGCTATAAAGGACTAGCGGAGGGGATTCAGTACTTC
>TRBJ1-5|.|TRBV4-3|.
CASSQDLGSEPQHF
TGCGCCAGCAGCCAAGATTTGGGGTCGGAACCCCAGCATTTT
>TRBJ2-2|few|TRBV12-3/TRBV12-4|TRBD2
CASSPITSGNRIGELFF
TGTGCCAGCAGTCCAATTACTAGCGGGAACAGGATCGGGGAGCTGTTTTTT
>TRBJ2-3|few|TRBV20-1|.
CSAPDRYTDTQYF
TGCAGTGCCCCGGACAGATACACAGATACGCAGTATTTT
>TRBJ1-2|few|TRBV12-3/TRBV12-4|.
CASSLGLRRGDNNYGYTF
TGTGCCAGCAGTTTAGGTCTACGTCGGGGGGATAACAACTATGGCTACACCTTC
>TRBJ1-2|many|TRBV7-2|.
CASSLVVGDGYTF
TGTGCCAGCAGCTTAGTGGTGGGAGATGGCTACACCTTC
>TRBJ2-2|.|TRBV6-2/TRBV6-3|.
CASSDDSRRELFF
TGTGCCAGCAGTGACGACAGCCGCCGGGAGCTGTTTTTT
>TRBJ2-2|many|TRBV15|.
CATSRKGQGLNTGELFF
TGTGCCACCAGCAGAAAAGGGCAGGGGCTAAACACCGGGGAGCTGTTTTTT
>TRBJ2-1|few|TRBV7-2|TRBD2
CASSFDGGDYNEQFF
TGTGCCAGCAGCTTTGACGGGGGGGACTACAATGAGCAGTTCTTC
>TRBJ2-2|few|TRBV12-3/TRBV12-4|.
CASSLYRENTGELFF
TGTGCCAGCAGTTTGTACAGGGAGAACACCGGGGAGCTGTTTTTT
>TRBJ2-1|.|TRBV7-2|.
CASSLAGVSNEQFF
TGTGCCAGCAGCCTGGCCGGGGTTTCCAATGAGCAGTTCTTC
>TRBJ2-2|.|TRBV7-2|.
CASSLAVGRTGELFF
TGTGCCAGCAGCTTAGCGGTGGGTCGCACCGGGGAGCTGTTTTTT
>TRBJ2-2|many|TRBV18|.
CASSPPLGTHTGELFF
TGTGCCAGCTCACCACCTCTCGGGACCCACACCGGGGAGCTGTTTTTT
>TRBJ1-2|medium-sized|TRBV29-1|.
CSVDGGEGHGYTF
TGCAGCGTTGATGGGGGCGAGGGGCATGGCTACACCTTC
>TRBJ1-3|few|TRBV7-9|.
CASTVFRDGGNTIYF
TGTGCCAGCACCGTGTTCCGGGACGGAGGAAACACCATATATTTT
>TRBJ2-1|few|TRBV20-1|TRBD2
CSARRGLVNYNEQFF
TGCAGTGCTAGGAGAGGACTAGTGAACTACAATGAGCAGTTCTTC
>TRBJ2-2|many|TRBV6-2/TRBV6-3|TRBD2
CASGDQTSRNTGELFF
TGTGCCAGCGGGGACCAGACTAGCAGAAACACCGGGGAGCTGTTTTTT
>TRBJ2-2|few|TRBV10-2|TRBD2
CASSERAGGFTGELFF
TGCGCCAGCAGTGAGCGAGCGGGAGGGTTCACCGGGGAGCTGTTTTTT
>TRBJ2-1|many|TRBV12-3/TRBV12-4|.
CASRSDGTQFF
TGTGCCAGCAGGTCCGATGGGACGCAGTTCTTC
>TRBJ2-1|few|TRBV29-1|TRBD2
CSVGGTSNYNEQFF
TGCAGCGTGGGGGGGACTAGCAATTACAATGAGCAGTTCTTC
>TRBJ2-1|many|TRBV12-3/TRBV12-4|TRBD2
CASSLWGGGGDNEQFF
TGTGCCAGCAGTTTATGGGGCGGGGGAGGGGACAATGAGCAGTTCTTC
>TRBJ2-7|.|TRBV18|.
CASSPLPRTGHSYEQYF
TGTGCCAGCTCACCCCTGCCCAGGACGGGTCATTCCTACGAGCAGTACTTC
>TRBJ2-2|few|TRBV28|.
CASRPHQGFTGELFF
TGTGCCAGCAGACCCCACCAGGGATTCACCGGGGAGCTGTTTTTT
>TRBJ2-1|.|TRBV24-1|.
CATSDLPDRYPSYNEQFF
TGTGCCACCAGTGATTTACCTGACAGGTACCCATCCTACAATGAGCAGTTCTTC
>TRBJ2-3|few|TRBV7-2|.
CASSVAQGPGDTQYF
TGTGCCAGCAGCGTAGCTCAGGGCCCGGGAGATACGCAGTATTTT
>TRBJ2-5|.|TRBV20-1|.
CSARNPPMETQYF
TGCAGTGCTCGTAACCCCCCGATGGAGACCCAGTACTTC
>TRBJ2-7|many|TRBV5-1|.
CASSLAPGFYEQYF
TGCGCCAGCAGCTTGGCCCCGGGATTCTACGAGCAGTACTTC
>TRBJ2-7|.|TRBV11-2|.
CASSLEAQGLAYEQYF
TGTGCCAGCAGCTTAGAGGCGCAGGGCCTAGCCTACGAGCAGTACTTC
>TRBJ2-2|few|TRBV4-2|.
CASSQDLGRYTGELFF
TGTGCCAGCAGCCAAGATTTGGGCCGCTACACCGGGGAGCTGTTTTTT
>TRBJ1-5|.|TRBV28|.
CASSAGFTRLTSNQPQHF
TGTGCCAGCAGTGCGGGGTTTACCCGACTCACTAGCAATCAGCCCCAGCATTTT
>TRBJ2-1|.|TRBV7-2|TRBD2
CASSSLAGGQGEQFF
TGTGCCAGCAGCTCACTAGCGGGAGGTCAGGGTGAGCAGTTCTTC
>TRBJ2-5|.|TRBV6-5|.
CASSYGARETQYF
TGTGCCAGCAGTTATGGGGCCCGAGAGACCCAGTACTTC
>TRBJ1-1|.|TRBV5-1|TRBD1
CASSADRGNLGTEAFF
TGCGCCAGCAGCGCAGACAGGGGCAATCTGGGCACTGAAGCTTTCTTT
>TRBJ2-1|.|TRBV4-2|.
CASMEGEGRSIEQFF
TGTGCCAGCATGGAGGGGGAGGGCCGCTCGATTGAGCAGTTCTTC
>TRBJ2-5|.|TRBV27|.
CASSLSTGLETQYF
TGTGCCAGCAGTTTATCAACAGGATTGGAGACCCAGTACTTC
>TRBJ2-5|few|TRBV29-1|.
CSVQGMETQYF
TGCAGCGTTCAGGGGATGGAGACCCAGTACTTC
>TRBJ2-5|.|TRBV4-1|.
CASSQEDRENQYF
TGCGCCAGCAGCCAAGAGGATAGGGAGAACCAGTACTTC
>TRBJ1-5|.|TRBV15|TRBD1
CATSDPGGNNQPQHF
TGTGCCACCAGCGACCCAGGGGGGAACAATCAGCCCCAGCATTTT
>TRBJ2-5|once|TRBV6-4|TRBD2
CAISDPSGAQYF
TGTGCCATCAGTGACCCTAGCGGAGCACAGTACTTC
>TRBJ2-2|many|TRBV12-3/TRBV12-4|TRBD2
CASRKGLVTGELFF
TGTGCCAGCAGGAAAGGACTAGTAACCGGGGAGCTGTTTTTT
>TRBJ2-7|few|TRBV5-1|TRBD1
CASSWNRGGEQYF
TGCGCCAGCAGCTGGAACAGGGGTGGCGAGCAGTACTTC
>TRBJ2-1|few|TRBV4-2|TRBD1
CASSQGTGVGNEQFF
TGTGCCAGCAGCCAGGGGACAGGGGTCGGGAATGAGCAGTTCTTC
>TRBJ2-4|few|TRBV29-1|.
CSVEGGLLAKNIQYF
TGCAGCGTAGAGGGGGGCCTGCTAGCCAAAAACATTCAGTACTTC
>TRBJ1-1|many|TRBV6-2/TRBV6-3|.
CASSYRKEAFF
TGTGCCAGCAGTTATCGGAAGGAAGCTTTCTTT